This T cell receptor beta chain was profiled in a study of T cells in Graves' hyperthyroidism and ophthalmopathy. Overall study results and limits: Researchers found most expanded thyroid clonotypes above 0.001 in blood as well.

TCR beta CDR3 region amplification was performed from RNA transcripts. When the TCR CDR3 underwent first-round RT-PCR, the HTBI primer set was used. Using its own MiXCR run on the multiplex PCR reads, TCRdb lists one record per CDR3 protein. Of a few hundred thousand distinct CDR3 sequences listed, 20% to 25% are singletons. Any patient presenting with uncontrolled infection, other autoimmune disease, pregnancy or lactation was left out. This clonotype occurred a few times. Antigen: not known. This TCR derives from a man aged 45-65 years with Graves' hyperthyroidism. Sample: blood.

The CDR3 DNA follows: TGTGCAACGAAAAAGTCCTCTTCGAACACCGGGGAGCTGTTTTTT. Protein: CATKKSSSNTGELFF. The V gene is TRBV7-9, the J gene TRBJ2-2; D not resolved. Germline V gene sequence: CDR1 SEHNR, CDR2 FQNEAQ (reference sequence). The CDR3 has 15 amino acids.